The 27 T cell receptor beta chains presented below share a single source sample, sequenced in a study of T cells in localized non-small cell lung cancer. The method was immunoSEQ multiplex PCR; TCRdb's version includes in-frame clones alone and lacks a portion of them. The sample records a few thousand clones, approximately 23% being singletons. Sample: lung tumor tissue, taken before any cancer treatment. The origin of the receptors is a male donor older than 55 with stage II lung adenocarcinoma.

This clone was detected a few times. The chain joins TRBV2 to TRBJ2-2, with no clear D. V was pared by 2 bases and J by 4 bases, with 8 bases between. This CDR3 contains 14 residues. Germline V gene sequence: CDR1 SNHLY, CDR2 FYNNEI. The CDR3: CASSELATTGELFF. CDR3 DNA: TGTGCCAGCAGTGAACTGGCGACCACCGGGGAGCTGTTTTTT. Combining the CDR3 with reference TRBV2 and TRBJ2-2 gives the whole variable domain EPEVTQTPSHQVTQMGQEVILRCVPISNHLYFYWYRQILGQKVEFLVSFYNNEISEKSEIFDDQFSVERPDGSNFTLKIRSTKLEDSAMYFCASSELATTGELFFGEGSRLTVL.

The chain joins TRBV12-5 to TRBJ2-1, with 7 bases that match TRBD1. The CDR3 extends over 13 amino acids. The germline V gene encodes CDR1 LGHNT and CDR2 FRNRAP. This CDR3 is CASTIQGYNEQFF. CDR3 DNA sequence: TGTGCCAGCACCATACAGGGGTACAATGAGCAGTTCTTC.

This clone was found once. The V and J genes are TRBV28 and TRBJ2-1; no firm D call. V was shortened by 2 bases and J by 3 bases, with 5 bases between the two germline ends. Germline values: CDR1 MDHEN, CDR2 SYDVKM. The CDR3 has 13 residues. CDR3: CASSLADYNEQFF. Here the CDR3 DNA reads TGTGCCAGCAGTTTAGCTGACTACAATGAGCAGTTCTTC.

The table lists this clone with a few counts. For the CDR3, the DNA is TGTGCCAGCAGCGTAAGGGGCGTAGGCGGCGACACCATATATTTT. Residues: CASSVRGVGGDTIYF. The chain joins TRBV9 to TRBJ1-3; maybe TRBD1 (5 bases). Trimming took 1 base from V and 8 from J, leaving 16 bases between them. The CDR3 totals 15 residues. Germline assignment: CDR1 SGDLS and CDR2 YYNGEE.

The V call is TRBV25-1, the J call TRBJ2-6; D remains unclear. This CDR3 spans 13 amino acids. Germline V CDR1 and CDR2: MGHDK, SYGVNS. The germline V and J ends were trimmed by 11 bases and 0 bases, with 8 bases remaining between them. CDR3 in amino acids: CASRSSGANVLTF. The CDR3 DNA reads as TGTGCCTCGCGGAGCTCTGGGGCCAACGTCCTGACTTTC.

This clone has just a few counts. The chain employs TRBV2 and TRBJ2-3; 14 bases map to TRBD2. J gave up 4 bases and V 6 bases, and 3 bases lay outside the gene matches. From germline, CDR1 is SNHLY and CDR2 FYNNEI. The CDR3 consists of 15 residues. CDR3 sequence (DNA): TGTGCCAGCAGCGGACTAGCGGGAGGCGCAGATACGCAGTATTTT. As protein: CASSGLAGGADTQYF.

This clone occurred a few times. The chain is built from TRBV6-8 and TRBJ1-1; D is unresolved. CDR1 and CDR2 (germline): MNHGY, SAAAGT. This CDR3 is 15 amino acids long. V was cut by 0 bases and J by 7 bases, with 15 bases left in between. The CDR3 sequence is CASSYSFLGSGEAFF. The CDR3, as DNA: TGTGCCAGCAGTTACTCGTTCCTAGGATCGGGTGAAGCTTTCTTT.

The V call is TRBV29-1, the J call TRBJ1-1; D perhaps matches TRBD1 (5 bases). Trimming removed 0 bases at V and 4 bases at J, with 18 bases between. This CDR3 spans 16 amino acids. The germline V gene has CDR1 SQVTM and CDR2 ANQGSEA. Here the CDR3 reads CSVEDSGALISTEAFF. The CDR3 DNA sequence: TGCAGCGTTGAAGATTCCGGGGCCTTGATAAGCACTGAAGCTTTCTTT.

V is TRBV5-1 and J is TRBJ2-5, with 9 bases identical to TRBD1. J lost 5 bases, V lost 0 bases, and 5 bases had no gene match. This CDR3 is 15 amino acids long. Germline V gene sequence: CDR1 SGHRS, CDR2 YFSETQ. CDR3 nucleotide sequence: TGCGCCAGCAGCTTGGCTGGGACAGGGATCGAGACCCAGTACTTC. Translating gives CASSLAGTGIETQYF.

This clone was counted a few times. Here the CDR3 DNA reads TGTGCCAGCAGCCCGTTAGGGTTTCGCAATCAGCCCCAGCATTTT. Its translation is CASSPLGFRNQPQHF. V is TRBV9 and J is TRBJ1-5; D not certain. Germline values: CDR1 SGDLS, CDR2 YYNGEE. Trimming took 4 bases from V and 2 from J, leaving 13 bases between them. This CDR3 comprises 15 residues.

This clone came up a few times. This rearrangement joins TRBV2 to TRBJ2-2; tentatively, D is TRBD2 (5 bases). Per the germline V gene, CDR1 is SNHLY and CDR2 is FYNNEI. The length of the CDR3 is 14 residues. Trimming shortened V by 8 bases and J by 4 bases, and 14 bases separated the two germline ends. CDR3 in DNA: TGTGCCAGCCTTGGTGGTGGAGGCACCGGGGAGCTGTTTTTT. Protein: CASLGGGGTGELFF.

The chain carries TRBV11-3 and TRBJ2-2; 7 nucleotides align to TRBD2. CDR1 SGHNT and CDR2 YENEEA come from the germline V gene. This CDR3 contains 19 residues. Trimming at V came to 2 bases and at J to 3 bases, leaving 15 bases not matched to a gene. The chain's CDR3 is CASSLRVGAGSLDTGELFF. DNA of the CDR3: TGTGCCAGCAGCTTACGTGTTGGAGCGGGGAGTTTAGACACCGGGGAGCTGTTTTTT. Supplemented by reference TRBV11-3 and TRBJ2-2, the full variable domain reads EAGVVQSPRYKIIEKKQPVAFWCNPISGHNTLYWYLQNLGQGPELLIRYENEEAVDDSQLPKDRFSAERLKGVDSTLKIQPAELGDSAVYLCASSLRVGAGSLDTGELFFGEGSRLTVL.

V is TRBV19 and J is TRBJ2-2, with 7 bases that match TRBD2. The CDR3 has 17 amino acids. The ends lost 4 bases at V and 1 base at J; junction bases unmatched: 9. In germline, CDR1 is LNHDA, CDR2 SQIVND (reference sequence). The DNA of the CDR3 is TGTGCCAGTAGTACCGGAGGACTAGTCGTGAACACCGGGGAGCTGTTTTTT. Translating gives CASSTGGLVVNTGELFF.

The chain is built from TRBV14 and TRBJ2-5, with 12 bases fitting TRBD2. The CDR3 covers 19 residues. Germline-derived CDR1 and CDR2 are SGHDN and FVKESK. Trimming at V came to 0 bases and at J to 2 bases, leaving 10 bases not matched to a gene. CDR3 protein: CASSQDPTSGGPDQETQYF. CDR3 nucleotide sequence: TGTGCCAGCAGCCAAGATCCGACTAGCGGGGGCCCAGATCAAGAGACCCAGTACTTC.

This clone was seen more than once but under ten times. The rearrangement uses TRBV6-8 and TRBJ1-4, with 7 bases that match TRBD1. V shed 4 bases, J shed 7 bases, and the junction held 9 bases outside the gene matches. Looked up from germline, CDR1 is MNHGY and CDR2 is SAAAGT. This CDR3 is built from 15 residues. This CDR3 reads CASSFLRGDSEKLFF. Here the CDR3 DNA reads TGTGCCAGCAGTTTCCTCAGGGGGGACAGTGAAAAACTGTTTTTT.

The V call is TRBV10-1, the J call TRBJ1-3; 8 bases align to TRBD1. V was clipped by 3 bases and J by 4 bases; unmatched bases: 14. The germline gives CDR1 WNHNN, CDR2 SYGVQD (reference sequence). CDR3 length: 18 amino acids. The CDR3 loop is CASSDLLRTGPGGNTIYF. The CDR3 nucleotides are TGCGCCAGCAGTGACCTGCTCCGGACAGGGCCCGGAGGAAACACCATATATTTT.

The chain recombines TRBV11-3 with TRBJ1-1, with 7 bases that match TRBD1. With 0 bases clipped from V and 7 bases from J, the junction kept 5 bases outside the gene matches. The length of the CDR3 is 14 residues. Germline V CDR1 and CDR2: SGHNT, YENEEA. CDR3 bases: TGTGCCAGCAGCTTAGATATGGCAGGGGGTGAAGCTTTCTTT. Residues: CASSLDMAGGEAFF.

The chain uses TRBV10-2 and TRBJ1-4, with no clear D. Trimming cost V 3 bases and J 4 bases, with 3 bases left between them. The CDR3 length is 12 residues. Germline V gene data show CDR1 as WSHSY and CDR2 as SAAADI. CDR3 bases: TGCGCCAGCAGTGACCGTAATGAAAAACTGTTTTTT. Translated, it gives CASSDRNEKLFF.

The CDR3 reads CASSPLNGDTQYF. In DNA, the CDR3 is TGTGCCAGCTCACCTCTAAACGGGGATACGCAGTATTTT. This chain joins TRBV18 and TRBJ2-3; no clear D. The CDR3 extends over 13 amino acids. The germline V gene encodes CDR1 KGHSH and CDR2 LQKENI. V lost 3 bases, J lost 6 bases, and 10 bases lay in between.

In its sample, this clone was seen a few times. V usage is TRBV11-3 and J usage is TRBJ1-4; TRBD1 is a possible D gene (6 bases). Trimming removed 5 bases from V and 8 bases from J, with 18 bases in between. The CDR3 has 15 residues. CDR1 is SGHNT, CDR2 YENEEA, per germline. The CDR3 DNA reads TGTGCCAGCAGCCAGCCGACAGGCGAAGAAGAAAAACTGTTTTTT. This gives the protein CASSQPTGEEEKLFF.

The rearrangement joins TRBV28 to TRBJ1-4, with a possible D match to TRBD1 (5 bases). Deletions cut 1 base from V and 0 bases from J, with 9 bases between. Germline loops: CDR1 MDHEN, CDR2 SYDVKM. The CDR3 is 16 amino acids. This chain's CDR3 is CASSLLGPTTNEKLFF. Written as DNA, the CDR3 is TGTGCCAGCAGTTTATTGGGACCAACAACTAATGAAAAACTGTTTTTT.

This chain connects TRBV19 to TRBJ2-6, with D unclear. The CDR3 has 16 amino acids. Between the trimmed V and J ends, which lost 7 bases and 0 bases, there was a span of 13 bases. Germline V gene data show CDR1 as LNHDA and CDR2 as SQIVND (reference sequence). CDR3 nucleotide sequence: TGTGCCAGTAATTCCGGGCCTAACTCTGGGGCCAACGTCCTGACTTTC. This gives the protein CASNSGPNSGANVLTF.

In its sample, this clone was seen a few times. V is TRBV18 and J is TRBJ2-1; 9 bases line up with TRBD2. The germline V gene encodes CDR1 KGHSH and CDR2 LQKENI. The CDR3 loop spans 16 amino acids. V lost 8 bases to trimming and J lost 4 bases; unmatched junction nucleotides: 12. The CDR3 region is CASVRKRGEMYNEQFF. The CDR3 region has the DNA TGTGCCAGCGTACGAAAGCGGGGGGAAATGTACAATGAGCAGTTCTTC. The full variable domain, completed using reference TRBV18 and TRBJ2-1, is NAGVMQNPRHLVRRRGQEARLRCSPMKGHSHVYWYRQLPEEGLKFMVYLQKENIIDESGMPKERFSAEFPKEGPSILRIQQVVRGDSAAYFCASVRKRGEMYNEQFFGPGTRLTVL.

This sequence joins TRBV11-3 and TRBJ1-2; 8 bases agree with TRBD1. V was pared by 3 bases and J by 2 bases, with 2 bases of the junction left unmatched. This CDR3 has 14 amino acids. Looked up from germline, CDR1 is SGHNT and CDR2 is YENEEA. This CDR3 reads CASSLTGVNYGYTF. The CDR3 bases are TGTGCCAGCAGCTTGACAGGGGTCAACTATGGCTACACCTTC.

In its sample, this clone was seen a few times. The chain employs TRBV7-2 and TRBJ1-1, with no clear D. The CDR3 consists of 13 residues. The V gene's germline CDR1 is SGHTA and CDR2 FQGNSA. V was cut by 0 bases and J by 4 bases, with 6 bases left in between. In DNA, the CDR3 is TGTGCCAGCAGCTTAGCCAGCCTCACTGAAGCTTTCTTT. It encodes CASSLASLTEAFF. Variable domain in full (rest from reference TRBV7-2 and TRBJ1-1): GAGVSQSPSNKVTEKGKDVELRCDPISGHTALYWYRQSLGQGLEFLIYFQGNSAPDKSGLPSDRFSAERTGGSVSTLTIQRTQQEDSAVYLCASSLASLTEAFFGQGTRLTVV.

The V call is TRBV6-8, the J call TRBJ2-7, with 16 bases lining up with TRBD2. CDR1 is MNHGY and CDR2 is SAAAGT in the germline V gene. The V gene end was trimmed by 5 bases and the J gene end by 5 bases; junction bases not matched to a gene: 12. This CDR3 has 18 residues. The CDR3 region has the DNA TGTGCCAGCAGTACTGGGACTAGCGGGAGGGCCCGAGGAAACGAGCAGTACTTC. It codes for CASSTGTSGRARGNEQYF.

This clone was seen more than once but under ten times. The rearrangement joins TRBV23-1 to TRBJ1-5; the D is unclear. TRBV23-1 is an ORF, and what it does is uncertain. V shed 8 bases and J shed 0 bases, with 11 bases lying between them. The CDR3 is made up of 14 amino acids. The CDR3 sequence: CASGRLNSNQPQHF. CDR3 in DNA: TGCGCCAGCGGACGCCTCAATAGCAATCAGCCCCAGCATTTT.